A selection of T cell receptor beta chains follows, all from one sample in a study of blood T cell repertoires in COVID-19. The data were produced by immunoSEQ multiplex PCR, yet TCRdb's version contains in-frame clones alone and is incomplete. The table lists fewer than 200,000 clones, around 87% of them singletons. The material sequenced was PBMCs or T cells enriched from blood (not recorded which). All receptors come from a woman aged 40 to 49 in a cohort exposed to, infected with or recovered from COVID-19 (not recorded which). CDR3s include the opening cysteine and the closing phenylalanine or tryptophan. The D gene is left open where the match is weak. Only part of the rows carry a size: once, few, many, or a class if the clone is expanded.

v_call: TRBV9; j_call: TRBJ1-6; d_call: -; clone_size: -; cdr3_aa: CASSAKSSYNSPLHF; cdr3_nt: TGTGCCAGCAGCGCCAAGAGCTCCTATAATTCACCCCTCCACTTT
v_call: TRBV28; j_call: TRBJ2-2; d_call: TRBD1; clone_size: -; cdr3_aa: CASRKSTGTAGELFF; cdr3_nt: TGTGCCAGCAGAAAATCGACAGGGACCGCCGGGGAGCTGTTTTTT
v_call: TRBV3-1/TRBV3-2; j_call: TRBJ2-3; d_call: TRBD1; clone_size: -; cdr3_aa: CASSHPGQGAADTQYF; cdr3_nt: TGTGCCAGCAGCCACCCGGGACAGGGGGCAGCAGATACGCAGTATTTT
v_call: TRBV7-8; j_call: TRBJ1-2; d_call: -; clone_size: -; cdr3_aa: CASSLTATNYGYTF; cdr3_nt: TGTGCCAGCAGCCTGACAGCCACTAACTATGGCTACACCTTC
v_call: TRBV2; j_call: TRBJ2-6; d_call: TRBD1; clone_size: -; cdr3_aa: CASSRYSRDSSGANVLTF; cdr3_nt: TGTGCCAGCAGTCGCTATTCCAGGGACAGTTCCGGGGCCAACGTCCTGACTTTC
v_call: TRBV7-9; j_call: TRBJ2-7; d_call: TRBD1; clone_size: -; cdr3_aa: CASSLRGQGTYYEQYF; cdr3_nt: TGTGCCAGCAGCTTAAGGGGACAGGGAACTTATTACGAGCAGTACTTC
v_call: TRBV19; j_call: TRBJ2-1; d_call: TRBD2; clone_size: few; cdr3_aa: CASTPPGGDYNEQFF; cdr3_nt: TGTGCCAGCACACCACCCGGGGGGGACTACAATGAGCAGTTCTTC
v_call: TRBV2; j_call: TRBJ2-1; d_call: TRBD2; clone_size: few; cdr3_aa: CASSLLMTSGRGNEQFF; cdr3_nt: TGTGCCAGCAGTCTACTTATGACTAGCGGGAGAGGCAATGAGCAGTTCTTC
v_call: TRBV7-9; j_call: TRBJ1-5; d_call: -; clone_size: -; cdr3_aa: CASSLDGGSSNQPQHF; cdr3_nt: TGTGCCAGCAGCTTAGACGGGGGGAGTAGCAATCAGCCCCAGCATTTT
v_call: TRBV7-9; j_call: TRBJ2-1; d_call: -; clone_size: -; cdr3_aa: CASSDPGDTLQFF; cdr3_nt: TGTGCCAGCAGCGACCCAGGGGACACCTTGCAGTTCTTC
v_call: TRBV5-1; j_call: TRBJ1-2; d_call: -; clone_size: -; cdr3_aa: CASSFDAGRWGYTF; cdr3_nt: TGCGCCAGCAGCTTCGACGCGGGTCGGTGGGGCTACACCTTC
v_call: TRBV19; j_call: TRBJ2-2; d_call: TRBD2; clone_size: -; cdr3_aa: CASSIGTSGGYTGELFF; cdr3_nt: TGTGCCAGTAGTATAGGGACTAGCGGGGGGTACACCGGGGAGCTGTTTTTT
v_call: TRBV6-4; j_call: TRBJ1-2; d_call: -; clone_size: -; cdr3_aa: CASSDSTERYGNYGYTF; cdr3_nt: TGTGCCAGCAGTGACTCAACAGAGAGATATGGTAACTATGGCTACACCTTC
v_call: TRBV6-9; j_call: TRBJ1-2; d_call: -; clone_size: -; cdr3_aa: CASSSPHPNYGYTF; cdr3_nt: TGTGCCAGCAGCTCTCCACATCCGAACTATGGCTACACCTTC
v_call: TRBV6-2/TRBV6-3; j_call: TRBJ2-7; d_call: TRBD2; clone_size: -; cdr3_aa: CASSYRIQSGEKYF; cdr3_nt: TGTGCCAGCAGTTACCGGATCCAGAGCGGGGAGAAGTACTTC
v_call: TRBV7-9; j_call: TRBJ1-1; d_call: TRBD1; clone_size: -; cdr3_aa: CASRHIPNDRGRAFF; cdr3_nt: TGTGCCAGCAGACATATCCCTAACGACAGGGGTCGGGCTTTCTTT
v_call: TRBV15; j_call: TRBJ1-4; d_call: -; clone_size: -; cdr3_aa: CATSRDPRRGFNEKLFF; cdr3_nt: TGTGCCACCAGCAGAGATCCCCGACGGGGATTTAATGAAAAACTGTTTTTT
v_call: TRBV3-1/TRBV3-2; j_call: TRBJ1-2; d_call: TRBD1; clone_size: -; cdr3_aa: CASSQDYGTGQGYTF; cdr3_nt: TGTGCCAGCAGCCAAGATTACGGGACAGGGCAAGGCTACACCTTC
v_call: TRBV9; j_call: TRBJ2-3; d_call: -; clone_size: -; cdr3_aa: CASSVGTGAGTSGTDTQYF; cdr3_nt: TGTGCCAGCAGCGTAGGGACAGGGGCCGGGACTAGCGGCACAGATACGCAGTATTTT
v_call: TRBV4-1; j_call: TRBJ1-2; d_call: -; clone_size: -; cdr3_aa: CASSQVEGTYYGYTF; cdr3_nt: TGCGCCAGCAGCCAAGTGGAGGGTACGTACTATGGCTACACCTTC
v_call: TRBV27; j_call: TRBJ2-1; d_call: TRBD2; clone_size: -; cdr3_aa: CASSLYLAGDNEQFF; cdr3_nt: TGTGCCAGCAGTTTATATCTAGCGGGTGACAATGAGCAGTTCTTC
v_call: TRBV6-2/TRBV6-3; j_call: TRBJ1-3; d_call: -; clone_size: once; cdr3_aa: CASSTKRDRRSGNTIYF; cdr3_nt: TGTGCCAGCAGTACCAAGAGAGACAGGCGGTCTGGAAACACCATATATTTT
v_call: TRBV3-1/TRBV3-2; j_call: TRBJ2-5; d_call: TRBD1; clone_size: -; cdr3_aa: CASSLPTGDGQETQYF; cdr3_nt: TGTGCCAGCAGCCTCCCGACAGGGGATGGGCAAGAGACCCAGTACTTC
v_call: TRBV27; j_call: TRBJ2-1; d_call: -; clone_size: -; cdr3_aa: CASSLSKGLVYNEQFF; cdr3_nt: TGTGCCAGCAGTTTATCGAAGGGACTGGTTTACAATGAGCAGTTCTTC
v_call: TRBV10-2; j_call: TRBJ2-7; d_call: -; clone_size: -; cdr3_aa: CASSESGASLLEQYF; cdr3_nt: TGCGCCAGCAGTGAGTCGGGGGCCTCTCTTTTGGAGCAGTACTTC
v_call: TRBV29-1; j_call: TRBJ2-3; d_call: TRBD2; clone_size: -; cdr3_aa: CSVELVAGGNTGRQYF; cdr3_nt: TGCAGCGTTGAACTAGTAGCGGGGGGCAACACCGGCAGGCAGTATTTT
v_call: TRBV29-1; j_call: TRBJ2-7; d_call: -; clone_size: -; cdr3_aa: CSATGISSYEQYF; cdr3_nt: TGCAGCGCCACAGGAATCAGCTCCTACGAGCAGTACTTC
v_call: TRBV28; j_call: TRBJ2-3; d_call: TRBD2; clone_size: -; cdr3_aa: CASSPGTSGADTQYF; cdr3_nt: TGTGCCAGCAGTCCAGGGACTAGCGGGGCGGATACGCAGTATTTT
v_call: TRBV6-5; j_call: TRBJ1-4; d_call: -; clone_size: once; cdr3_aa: CASRTLVRGEKLFF; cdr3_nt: TGTGCCAGCAGGACCCTGGTACGCGGTGAAAAACTGTTTTTT
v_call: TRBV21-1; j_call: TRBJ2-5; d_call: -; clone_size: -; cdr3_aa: CASSKSGTGVGETQYF; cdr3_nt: TGTGCCAGCAGCAAATCCGGGACAGGGGTAGGGGAGACCCAGTACTTC
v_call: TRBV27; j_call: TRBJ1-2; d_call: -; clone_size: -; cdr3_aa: CASSFGELGGYTF; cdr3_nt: TGTGCCAGCAGTTTCGGGGAGTTGGGTGGCTACACCTTC
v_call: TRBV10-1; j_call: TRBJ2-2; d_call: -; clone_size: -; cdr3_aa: CASSESGTGELFF; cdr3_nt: TGCGCCAGCAGTGAATCCGGCACCGGGGAGCTGTTTTTT
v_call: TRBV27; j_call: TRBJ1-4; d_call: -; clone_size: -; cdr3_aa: CASSLWLNTNEKLFF; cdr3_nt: TGTGCCAGCAGTTTATGGCTCAATACTAATGAAAAACTGTTTTTT
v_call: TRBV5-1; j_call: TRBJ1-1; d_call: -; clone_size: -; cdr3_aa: CASSLLGGLTEAFF; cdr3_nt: TGCGCCAGCAGCTTGTTAGGCGGGCTCACTGAAGCTTTCTTT
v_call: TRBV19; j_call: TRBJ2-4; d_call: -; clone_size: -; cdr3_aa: CASSTTGGGKNIQYF; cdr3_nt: TGTGCCAGTAGTACGACCGGAGGCGGCAAAAACATTCAGTACTTC
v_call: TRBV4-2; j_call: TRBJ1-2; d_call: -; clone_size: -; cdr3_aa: CASSQDQEVSGTF; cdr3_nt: TGTGCCAGCAGCCAAGATCAGGAGGTCTCGGGGACCTTC
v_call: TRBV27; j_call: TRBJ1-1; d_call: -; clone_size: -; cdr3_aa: CASSFTAMNTEAFF; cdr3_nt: TGTGCCAGCAGTTTTACAGCCATGAACACTGAAGCTTTCTTT
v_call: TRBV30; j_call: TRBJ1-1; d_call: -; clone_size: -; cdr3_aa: CAWRGRDTEAFF; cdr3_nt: TGTGCCTGGAGAGGGAGGGACACTGAAGCTTTCTTT
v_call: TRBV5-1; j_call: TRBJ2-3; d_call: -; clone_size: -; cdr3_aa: CASSSDSRSDTQYF; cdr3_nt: TGCGCCAGCAGCTCGGACAGCCGCTCAGATACGCAGTATTTT
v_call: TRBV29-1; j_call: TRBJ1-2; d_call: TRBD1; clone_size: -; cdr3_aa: CSVHRGDSNYGYTF; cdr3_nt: TGCAGCGTTCACAGGGGAGATTCTAACTATGGCTACACCTTC
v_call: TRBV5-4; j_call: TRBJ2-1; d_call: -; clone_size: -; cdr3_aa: CASSLRGANYNEQFF; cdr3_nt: TGTGCCAGCAGCTTGCGGGGGGCTAACTACAATGAGCAGTTCTTC
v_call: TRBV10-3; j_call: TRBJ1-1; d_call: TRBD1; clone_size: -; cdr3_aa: CAIKSTGGGTEAFF; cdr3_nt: TGTGCCATCAAATCGACAGGGGGCGGCACTGAAGCTTTCTTT
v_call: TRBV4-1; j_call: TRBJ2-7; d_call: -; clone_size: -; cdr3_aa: CASSQRSGYEQYF; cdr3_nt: TGCGCCAGCAGCCAACGAAGCGGGTACGAGCAGTACTTC
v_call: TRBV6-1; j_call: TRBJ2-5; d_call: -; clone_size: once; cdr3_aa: CASSEHFQGVGPLTKETQYF; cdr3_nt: TGTGCCAGCAGTGAACATTTTCAGGGTGTTGGACCTTTAACTAAAGAGACCCAGTACTTC
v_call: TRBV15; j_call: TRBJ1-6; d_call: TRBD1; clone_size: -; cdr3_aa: CATSRDRGRHSPLHF; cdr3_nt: TGTGCCACCAGCAGAGACAGGGGGCGTCATTCACCCCTCCACTTT
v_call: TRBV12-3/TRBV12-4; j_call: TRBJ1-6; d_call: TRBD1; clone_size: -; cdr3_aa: CASSPSTGSALHF; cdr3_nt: TGTGCCAGCAGTCCGTCGACAGGGTCGGCCCTCCACTTT
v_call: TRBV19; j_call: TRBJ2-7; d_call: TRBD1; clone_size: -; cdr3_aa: CASSITGGYYEQYF; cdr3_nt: TGTGCCAGTAGTATTACAGGGGGCTACTACGAGCAGTACTTC
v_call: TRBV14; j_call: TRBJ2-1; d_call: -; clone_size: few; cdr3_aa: CASSQAKRSYNEQFF; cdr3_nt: TGTGCCAGCAGCCAAGCAAAGCGGTCGTACAATGAGCAGTTCTTC
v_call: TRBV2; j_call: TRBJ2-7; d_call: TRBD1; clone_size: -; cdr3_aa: CASSPMAGGPYEQYF; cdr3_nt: TGTGCCAGCAGTCCCATGGCAGGGGGCCCCTACGAGCAGTACTTC
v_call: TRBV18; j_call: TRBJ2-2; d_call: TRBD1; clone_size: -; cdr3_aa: CASSRSTGENTGELFF; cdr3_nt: TGTGCCAGCTCACGATCGACAGGGGAGAACACCGGGGAGCTGTTTTTT
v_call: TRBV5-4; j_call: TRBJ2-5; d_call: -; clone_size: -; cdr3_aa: CASSLGQGLQETQYF; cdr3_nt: TGTGCCAGCAGCTTGGGACAGGGACTCCAAGAGACCCAGTACTTC
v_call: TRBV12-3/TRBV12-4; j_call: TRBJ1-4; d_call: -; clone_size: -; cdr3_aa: CASSPPGDEKLFF; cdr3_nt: TGTGCCAGCAGCCCCCCAGGGGATGAAAAACTGTTTTTT
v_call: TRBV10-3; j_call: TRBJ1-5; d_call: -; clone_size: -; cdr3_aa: CAISELGEPRQPQHF; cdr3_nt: TGTGCCATCAGTGAGTTGGGCGAGCCCCGGCAGCCCCAGCATTTT
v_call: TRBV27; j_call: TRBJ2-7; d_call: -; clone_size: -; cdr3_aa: CASSPRLGAREQYF; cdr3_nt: TGTGCCAGCAGTCCGAGACTGGGAGCTCGGGAGCAGTACTTC
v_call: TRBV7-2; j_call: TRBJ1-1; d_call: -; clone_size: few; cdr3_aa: CASSSYPGQRNTEAFF; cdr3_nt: TGTGCCAGCAGCTCTTACCCGGGACAACGTAACACTGAAGCTTTCTTT
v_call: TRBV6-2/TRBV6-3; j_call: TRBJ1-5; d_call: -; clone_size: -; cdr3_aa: CASSYSGRGNQPQHF; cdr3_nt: TGTGCCAGCAGTTACTCTGGCAGGGGCAATCAGCCCCAGCATTTT
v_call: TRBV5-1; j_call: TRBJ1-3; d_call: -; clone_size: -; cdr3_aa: CASTLGGGGNTIYF; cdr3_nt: TGCGCCAGTACCCTCGGGGGTGGTGGAAACACCATATATTTT